These 24 T cell receptor beta chains were sequenced from one sample in a study of T cell repertoires in cytomegalovirus infection. These receptors lack a known antigen. A single record per CDR3 protein comes from TCRdb applying MiXCR to the reads. This table has some 220,000 distinct CDR3 sequences, around 35% appearing once. Sequenced material: CD8+ T cells from cultured PBMCs, taken from culture after CMV antigen stimulation. Receptors were obtained from a human donor in good health (CMV status not recorded). Some clones in this sample may be carry-over from other donors' samples.

This clonotype was recorded once. This rearrangement joins TRBV14 to TRBJ2-2; D not certain. V lost 3 bases and J 4 bases, leaving 6 bases between the germline ends. CDR3 length: 13 amino acids. From germline, CDR1 is SGHDN and CDR2 FVKESK. The chain's CDR3 is CASSQSATGELFF. The DNA for the CDR3 is TGTGCCAGCAGCCAGTCAGCCACCGGGGAGCTGTTTTTT.

The J gene is TRBJ2-1, the V gene TRBV10-3; 10 nucleotides line up with TRBD2. Germline CDR1 is ENHRY and CDR2 is SYGVKD. V was clipped by 3 bases and J by 8 bases; unmatched bases: 16. This CDR3 spans 18 amino acids. CDR3 coding DNA: TGTGCCATCAGTGACCCTTCGGGGAGCGGGAGGGCATTGTATGAGCAGTTCTTC. Encoded protein: CAISDPSGSGRALYEQFF.

This clonotype came up a few times. The chain links TRBV7-9 to TRBJ1-5, with D perhaps TRBD1 (5 bases). In germline, CDR1 is SEHNR, CDR2 FQNEAQ (reference sequence). Deletions cut 5 bases from V and 7 bases from J, with 15 bases between. This CDR3 comprises 14 residues. The DNA of the CDR3 is TGTGCCAGCAGCAAGGGAGGGGTGCGGCAGCCCCAGCATTTT. It codes for CASSKGGVRQPQHF.

In this sample, this clonotype turned up many times. This chain connects TRBV7-2 to TRBJ1-2; 7 bases match TRBD1. Losses at the gene ends were 5 bases for V and 0 bases for J; bases not matched to a gene: 15. CDR3 length equals 18 residues. Germline loops: CDR1 SGHTA, CDR2 FQGNSA. This CDR3 reads CASSHRALQGWANYGYTF. In nucleotides, the CDR3 is TGTGCCAGCAGCCATAGGGCCCTACAGGGGTGGGCTAACTATGGCTACACCTTC.

The chain joins TRBV7-3 to TRBJ1-2; perhaps TRBD1 as D (5 bases). This CDR3 comprises 17 residues. V gave up 0 bases and J gave up 8 bases, with 22 bases separating them. The germline V gene encodes CDR1 SGHTA and CDR2 FQGTGA. The CDR3 coding sequence is TGTGCCAGCAGCTTAACCGGGGGGACGAAAGCGGGTTCGGGCTACACCTTC. It translates to CASSLTGGTKAGSGYTF. Filled out from reference TRBV7-3 and TRBJ1-2, the complete variable domain reads GAGVSQTPSNKVTEKGKYVELRCDPISGHTALYWYRQSLGQGPEFLIYFQGTGAADDSGLPNDRFFAVRPEGSVSTLKIQRTERGDSAVYLCASSLTGGTKAGSGYTFGSGTRLTVV.

This rearrangement joins TRBV7-6 to TRBJ2-3, with TRBD1 identical over 7 bases. V gave up 7 bases and J gave up 2 bases; unmatched junction bases: 6. Germline V CDR1 and CDR2: SGHVS, FNYEAQ. This CDR3 contains 14 residues. The CDR3 loop reads CASTRDSDTDTQYF. The CDR3 nucleotides are TGTGCCAGCACCCGGGACAGCGACACAGATACGCAGTATTTT.

CDR3 nucleotide sequence: TGTGCCCTAGGGGGTTCCGGCTCCTCTGGAAACACCATATATTTT. Translating gives CALGGSGSSGNTIYF. This chain uses TRBV11-2 with TRBJ1-3, with a possible D match to TRBD1 (6 bases). The length of the CDR3 is 15 residues. Germline values: CDR1 SGHAT, CDR2 FQNNGV. Between the trimmed V and J ends, which lost 11 bases and 0 bases, there was a span of 17 bases.

The genes are TRBV7-3 and TRBJ1-2, with TRBD1 matching over 11 bases. Germline assignment: CDR1 SGHTA and CDR2 FQGTGA. This CDR3 contains 13 residues. J gave up 8 bases and V 5 bases, and 4 bases lay outside the gene matches. The CDR3 here is CASSRDRGKGYTF. The CDR3 DNA reads as TGTGCCAGCAGCCGGGACAGGGGGAAAGGCTACACCTTC.

This clonotype appeared a few times. The V call is TRBV12-3 or TRBV12-4, the J call TRBJ1-4; 9 nucleotides agree with TRBD1. There are 15 residues in the CDR3. V lost 5 bases and J lost 8; bases outside the gene matches: 9. CDR3 in DNA: TGTGCCAGCAGTGCACCGGGACAGGGTAGGGAAAAACTGTTTTTT. Amino acid sequence: CASSAPGQGREKLFF.

Comment on this clonotype: Compared with germline, one end of the junction differs, possibly owing to a read error. The J gene is TRBJ2-5, the V gene TRBV7-7; D possibly corresponds to TRBD1 (5 bases). The CDR3 length is 12 residues. Per germline, CDR1 SSHAT and CDR2 FNYEAQ (reference sequence). The CDR3 is CASSPGLGTQYF. In DNA form, the CDR3 reads TGTGCTAGCAGCCCAGGGCTCGGGACCCAGTACTTC.

This clonotype was picked up a small number of times. This chain joins TRBV5-5 and TRBJ2-5; no reliable D call. Germline values: CDR1 SGHKS, CDR2 YYEKEE (reference sequence). The CDR3 has 15 amino acids. V shed 0 bases and J shed 6 bases, with 15 bases lying between them. Here the CDR3 reads CASSLDLGSGQTQYF. CDR3 DNA sequence: TGTGCCAGCAGCTTGGATTTAGGCTCCGGACAGACCCAGTACTTC.

This clonotype was observed a handful of times. The chain employs TRBV7-6 and TRBJ2-1; no clear D gene. Trimming stripped 7 bases from V and 0 bases from J, with 16 bases between. Germline lookup yields CDR1 SGHVS and CDR2 FNYEAQ. CDR3 size: 16 residues. The CDR3 DNA is TGTGCCAGCATCTCACTTGGCCCTAGCTCCTACAATGAGCAGTTCTTC. Its translation is CASISLGPSSYNEQFF.

This rearrangement joins TRBV7-8 to TRBJ1-1; D gene unclear. CDR1 SGHVS and CDR2 FQNEAQ come from the germline V gene. The CDR3 is made up of 13 amino acids. Trimming took off 6 bases at V and 6 bases at J, with 14 bases between the two ends. In DNA form, the CDR3 reads TGTGCCAGCAGATTGACAAGTATGGCTGAAGCTTTCTTT. It translates to CASRLTSMAEAFF. The full variable domain, rest sourced from reference TRBV7-8 and TRBJ1-1, is GAGVSQSPRYKVAKRGQDVALRCDPISGHVSLFWYQQALGQGPEFLTYFQNEAQLDKSGLPSDRFFAERPEGSVSTLKIQRTQQEDSAVYLCASRLTSMAEAFFGQGTRLTVV.

This rearrangement joins TRBV12-3 or TRBV12-4 to TRBJ2-5; D call uncertain. This CDR3 is built from 15 residues. Deletions cut 4 bases from V and 2 bases from J, with 14 bases between. This CDR3 reads CASSYKAHPQETQYF. CDR3 coding DNA: TGTGCCAGCAGTTATAAGGCACATCCACAAGAGACCCAGTACTTC.

This chain links TRBV28 with TRBJ1-1; no definite D call. The CDR3 is 13 amino acids. Germline assignment: CDR1 MDHEN and CDR2 SYDVKM. V lost 7 bases and J lost 4, with 13 bases in between. This CDR3 reads CASTHGSATEAFF. Written as DNA, the CDR3 is TGTGCCAGCACCCACGGAAGTGCCACTGAAGCTTTCTTT.

V usage is TRBV20-1 and J usage is TRBJ1-1; 9 bases are a match to TRBD1. The junction had 3 bases not matched to a gene; V was cut back by 4 bases and J by 0 bases. The CDR3 contains 14 residues. Looked up from germline, CDR1 is DFQATT and CDR2 is SNEGSKA (reference sequence). The CDR3 nucleotides are TGCAGTGCTATACAGGGGGCGGTGAACACTGAAGCTTTCTTT. It yields the protein CSAIQGAVNTEAFF.

V gene TRBV28 combines with J gene TRBJ2-1, with TRBD2 identical over 8 bases. The germline CDR1 and CDR2 sequences are MDHEN and SYDVKM. This CDR3 has 17 residues. The V and J ends lost 6 bases and 4 bases, in that order; junction bases with no gene match: 14. The CDR3 DNA is TGTGCCAGCAGACTGACTAGCGAAGGGGGTGGTTACAATGAGCAGTTCTTC. As protein: CASRLTSEGGGYNEQFF. The full variable domain, with the rest looked up from reference TRBV28 and TRBJ2-1, is DVKVTQSSRYLVKRTGEKVFLECVQDMDHENMFWYRQDPGLGLRLIYFSYDVKMKEKGDIPEGYSVSREKKERFSLILESASTNQTSMYLCASRLTSEGGGYNEQFFGPGTRLTVL.

The sample holds a few counts of this clonotype. The chain has TRBV27 and TRBJ1-5, with TRBD1 as a possible D gene (5 bases). This CDR3 comprises 15 residues. Trimming pared 6 bases from V and 3 bases from J, leaving 15 bases between. Germline V gene lookup returns CDR1 MNHEY and CDR2 SMNVEV (reference sequence). CDR3 coding DNA: TGTGCCAGCAGGGGGGGAGGGATTAACAATCAGCCCCAGCATTTT. Translating gives CASRGGGINNQPQHF.

The chain links TRBV2 to TRBJ2-5, with a tentative D call TRBD2 (5 bases). The CDR3 totals 12 residues. Trimming took 8 bases from V and 4 from J, leaving 11 bases between them. Germline V gene data show CDR1 as SNHLY and CDR2 as FYNNEI. Here the CDR3 DNA reads TGTGCCAGCCCGGGAAGCGGAGAGACCCAGTACTTC. This gives the protein CASPGSGETQYF.

This clonotype has a handful of counts. The genes are TRBV7-8 and TRBJ2-1, with TRBD2 matching over 8 bases. The CDR3 consists of 13 residues. Trimming cost V 8 bases and J 7 bases; bases outside gene matches: 7. CDR1 and CDR2 (germline): SGHVS, FQNEAQ. CDR3 DNA sequence: TGTGCCAGCTACAGCGGGGGAAGGAATGAGCAGTTCTTC. As protein: CASYSGGRNEQFF.

The sample holds many counts of this clonotype. The V gene is TRBV7-2, the J gene TRBJ1-5, with 7 bases matching TRBD1. Losses at the gene ends were 4 bases for V and 5 bases for J; bases not matched to a gene: 20. Germline-derived CDR1 and CDR2 are SGHTA and FQGNSA. The CDR3 runs to 19 residues. The CDR3 sequence is CASSSRISVPTGRYQPQHF. The CDR3 DNA sequence: TGTGCCAGCAGCTCTAGGATCTCAGTTCCGACAGGGAGGTATCAGCCCCAGCATTTT.

This clonotype has a handful of counts. The germline gene is not matched at one end of the junction; a read error may be the cause. The J gene is TRBJ2-7, the V gene TRBV7-7; D remains unclear. Germline loops: CDR1 SSHAT, CDR2 FNYEAQ (reference sequence). The CDR3 contains 13 residues. The CDR3 here is CASSLINTDEQYF. The CDR3 bases are TGTGCTAGCAGCCTTATAAATACTGACGAGCAGTACTTC.

The V gene is TRBV11-2, the J gene TRBJ2-7; D is possibly TRBD1 (6 bases). V lost 4 bases and J lost 3, with 10 bases in between. Germline V CDR1 and CDR2: SGHAT, FQNNGV. The CDR3 covers 13 residues. The CDR3 sequence: CASSWDIDYEQYF. CDR3 bases: TGTGCCAGCAGCTGGGACATCGACTACGAGCAGTACTTC. Looking up the rest from reference TRBV11-2 and TRBJ2-7 gives the full variable domain: EAGVAQSPRYKIIEKRQSVAFWCNPISGHATLYWYQQILGQGPKLLIQFQNNGVVDDSQLPKDRFSAERLKGVDSTLKIQPAKLEDSAVYLCASSWDIDYEQYFGPGTRLTVT.

J is TRBJ1-2 and V is TRBV14; 8 nucleotides agree with TRBD1. Germline loops: CDR1 SGHDN, CDR2 FVKESK. This CDR3 region has 15 residues. J was trimmed by 5 bases and V by 3 bases; bases with no gene match: 8. The CDR3, as DNA: TGTGCCAGCAGCCATACTATCACAGGGGGTTATGGCTACACCTTC. Translation: CASSHTITGGYGYTF. The variable domain in full, completed from reference TRBV14 and TRBJ1-2, reads EAGVTQFPSHSVIEKGQTVTLRCDPISGHDNLYWYRRVMGKEIKFLLHFVKESKQDESGMPNNRFLAERTGGTYSTLKVQPAELEDSGVYFCASSHTITGGYGYTFGSGTRLTVV.